This TCR beta chain was recovered during a study of blood T cell repertoires in COVID-19. Overall study: The United States, Italy and Spain were the sources of the acute and convalescent COVID-19 samples.

In the original processing: Reference gene primer amplification gave nucleated cell count estimates. Repertoires were generated with immunoSEQ multiplex PCR, while TCRdb's copy carries only in-frame clones and drops some. V and J calls and clone size come straight from that table; D and trimming were deduced from the DNA. The data show 75,000 to 80,000 clones, roughly 84% seen once. This clone was counted a few times. The CDR3 runs 16 residues. Germline assignment: CDR1 SGHAT and CDR2 FQDESV (reference sequence). The ends were cut back, 5 bases at V and 4 bases at J, with 21 bases in the middle. Seattle patient enrollment occurred during active infection, with longitudinal follow-up thereafter.

The sequenced sample consisted of peripheral blood. This chain uses TRBV11-1 with TRBJ2-7, with D maybe TRBD2 (5 bases). This clonotype was obtained from a man aged 60 to 69 with COVID-19, enrolled during active disease. The chain's CDR3 is CASSLRTASAGYEQYF. CDR3 DNA: TGTGCCAGCAGCCTGAGAACCGCTTCCGCGGGTTACGAGCAGTACTTC. Variable domain in full (rest from reference TRBV11-1 and TRBJ2-7): EAEVAQSPRYKITEKSQAVAFWCDPISGHATLYWYRQILGQGPELLVQFQDESVVDDSQLPKDRFSAERLKGVDSTLKIQPAELGDSAMYLCASSLRTASAGYEQYFGPGTRLTVT.